This note documents a single T cell receptor (beta chain) sequence. The antigen is unknown. It was CD45RO-negative cells, positively selected for CCR7, that made up naive CD8 cells, with terminally differentiated effector memory CD45RA+ cells excluded. This entry is derived from a study of shared clonotypes between healthy human individuals. The study, taken as a whole, reports: The four-donor shared clonotypes exceeded non-shared clonotypes in generation probability, with non-shared ones scoring lower. Clonotype sharing among donors was expected to depend on sequencing depth.

CDR3 size: 16 residues. Running of the assay took place at deep level. Data came from immunoSEQ multiplex PCR; TCRdb stores just in-frame clones and leaves some out. The repertoire holds 2 million to 2.5 million clones, just under 95% seen once, with 0.9% to 1.3% in the top ten. The sequencing input was naive CD8+ T cells sorted from blood. The TCR was taken from a man younger than 35 in good health. This sequence joins TRBV21-1 and TRBJ2-2. TRBV21-1 is given as a pseudogene. CDR3: CASSKLRPPNTGELFF. CDR3 bases: TGTGCCAGCAGCAAACTCCGACCTCCGAACACCGGGGAGCTGTTTTTT.